Presented here are 5 T cell receptor beta chains from one specimen sequenced in a study of Graves' ophthalmopathy and Graves' hyperthyroidism listed by TCRdb under 2018. Sequencer: Illumina HiSeq 2000. TCR beta CDR3 regions were amplified from RNA transcripts for repertoire sequencing. A first-round RT-PCR used HTBI primers with the Qiagen OneStep RT-PCR kit, followed by a second-round multiplex PCR, size selection and purification. TCRdb trimmed the raw reads at Q25, called clones with MiXCR and kept productive beta chains. A single entry per CDR3 protein holds the most common genes and DNA from its merged rows. Here the sample has about 400,000 distinct CDR3 sequences; 21% occur a single time. In total, the top ten clones hold roughly 3% of the sample. The sample comprised peripheral blood. The receptors were gathered from a woman aged 18-30 years with stable Graves' hyperthyroidism. Donor details come from another sample of the same person, matched by shared clones.

This clonotype was detected ten times or more. The J gene is TRBJ1-2, the V gene TRBV7-9, with D perhaps matching TRBD1 (5 bases). The CDR3 contains 14 residues. Germline V gene sequence: CDR1 SEHNR, CDR2 FQNEAQ (reference sequence). Trimming removed 5 bases from V and 8 bases from J, with 18 bases in between. This CDR3 reads CASSPSGLGGGYTF. DNA for the CDR3: TGTGCCAGCAGCCCGTCGGGACTCGGCGGCGGCTACACCTTC.

This clonotype was counted only a few times. The chain carries TRBV4-1 and TRBJ1-6, with 7 bases aligning to TRBD1. The CDR3 loop spans 18 amino acids. In germline, CDR1 is MGHRA, CDR2 YSYEKL. Trimming at V came to 4 bases and at J to 2 bases, leaving 11 bases not matched to a gene. The CDR3 is CASSLYQGGLTYNSPLHF. The CDR3 region has the DNA TGCGCCAGCAGCCTGTACCAGGGGGGGTTGACCTATAATTCACCCCTCCACTTT.

J is TRBJ2-7 and V is TRBV20-1; no firm D call. This CDR3 spans 13 amino acids. V lost 1 base to trimming and J lost 0 bases, with 7 bases between them. Germline lookup yields CDR1 DFQATT and CDR2 SNEGSKA (reference sequence). The CDR3 reads CSARVASSYEQYF. CDR3 nucleotide sequence: TGCAGTGCTAGAGTGGCCAGCTCCTACGAGCAGTACTTC.

There are many counts of this clonotype. The V gene is TRBV6-5, the J gene TRBJ1-5; D gene unclear. The V gene lost 0 bases and the J gene lost 3 bases, with 9 bases spanning the gap. Germline V gene sequence: CDR1 MNHEY, CDR2 SVGAGI. The CDR3 is 15 amino acids. CDR3: CASSYSRRDNQPQHF. CDR3 nucleotide sequence: TGTGCCAGCAGTTACTCTAGGCGGGACAATCAGCCCCAGCATTTT.

This clonotype showed up many times. The CDR3 protein is CSARVGGRLDIQYF. CDR3 DNA: TGCAGTGCTAGAGTTGGGGGGCGCCTTGACATTCAGTACTTC. The chain links TRBV20-1 to TRBJ2-4; the D call may be TRBD1 or TRBD2 (6 bases each). The ends were cut back, 1 base at V and 8 bases at J, with 15 bases in the middle. CDR3 size: 14 residues. Germline V lookup: CDR1 DFQATT, CDR2 SNEGSKA (reference sequence).